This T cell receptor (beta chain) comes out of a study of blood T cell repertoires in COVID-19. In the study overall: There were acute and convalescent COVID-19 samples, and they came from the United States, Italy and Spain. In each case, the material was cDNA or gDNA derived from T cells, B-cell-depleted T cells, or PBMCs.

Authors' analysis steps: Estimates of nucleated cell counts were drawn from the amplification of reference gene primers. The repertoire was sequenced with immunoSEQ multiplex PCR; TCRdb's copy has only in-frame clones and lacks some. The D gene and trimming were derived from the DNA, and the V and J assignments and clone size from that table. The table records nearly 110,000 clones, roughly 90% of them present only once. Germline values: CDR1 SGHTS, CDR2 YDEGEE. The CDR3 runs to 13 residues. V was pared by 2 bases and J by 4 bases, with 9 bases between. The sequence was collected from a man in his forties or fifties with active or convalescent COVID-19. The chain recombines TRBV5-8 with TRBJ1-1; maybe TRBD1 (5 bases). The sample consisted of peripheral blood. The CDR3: CASSFGTGTEAFF. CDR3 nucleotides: TGTGCCAGCAGCTTCGGGACTGGCACTGAAGCTTTCTTT.